The 8 T cell receptor beta chains reported below all come from one sample, sequenced in a study of T cell responses to AZD1222 COVID-19 vaccine. Profiled with immunoSEQ multiplex PCR; TCRdb holds only in-frame clones, not every one. The sample lists approximately 150,000 clones, roughly nine tenths occurring once. The specimen was peripheral blood, collected 28 days after the second dose of the MenACWY control vaccine. The receptor source for this set is an adult who received the MenACWY meningococcal vaccine as a control.

This chain connects TRBV24-1 to TRBJ2-3; D gene ambiguous. Per germline, CDR1 KGHDR and CDR2 SFDVKD. The CDR3 runs to 13 residues. V was trimmed by 1 base and J by 4 bases, leaving 5 bases between them. The CDR3 sequence: CATSDFIADTQYF. CDR3 sequence (DNA): TGTGCCACCAGTGATTTTATCGCAGATACGCAGTATTTT.

The chain uses TRBV11-2 and TRBJ1-6; unclear D gene. Germline V gene lookup returns CDR1 SGHAT and CDR2 FQNNGV. Trimming shortened V by 5 bases and J by 4 bases, and 9 bases separated the two germline ends. This CDR3 has 14 residues. CDR3 residues: CASSPGRYNSPLHF. CDR3 nucleotides: TGTGCCAGCAGCCCCGGACGGTATAATTCACCCCTCCACTTT.

The V and J genes are TRBV7-2 and TRBJ1-4; D may be TRBD1 (5 bases). CDR3 length equals 16 residues. Germline V gene lookup returns CDR1 SGHTA and CDR2 FQGNSA. V was trimmed by 1 base and J by 5 bases, leaving 14 bases between them. CDR3 sequence: CASSLGSGQGNEKLFF. CDR3 DNA sequence: TGTGCCAGCAGCTTAGGGTCCGGCCAGGGAAATGAAAAACTGTTTTTT.

This clone occurred a few times. The V and J genes are TRBV10-3 and TRBJ2-1, with D perhaps matching TRBD1 (6 bases). The CDR3 length is 13 residues. Trimming removed 0 bases at V and 11 bases at J, with 11 bases between. Per germline, CDR1 ENHRY and CDR2 SYGVKD. The CDR3 sequence is CAISESTGTQQFF. In DNA form, the CDR3 reads TGTGCCATCAGTGAGTCGACGGGGACACAGCAGTTCTTC.

V gene TRBV7-2 combines with J gene TRBJ2-1, with a weak D call TRBD1 (6 bases). Germline assignment: CDR1 SGHTA and CDR2 FQGNSA. The CDR3 runs 14 residues. Trimming removed 1 base at V and 8 bases at J, with 12 bases between. The CDR3 sequence is CASSLGGGPHEQFF. CDR3 nucleotides: TGTGCCAGCAGCTTAGGTGGGGGCCCCCATGAGCAGTTCTTC.

CDR3 sequence (DNA): TGTGCCAGCAGCCCGGGACAGGGGATATTGGATGGCTACACCTTC. Protein product: CASSPGQGILDGYTF. V gene TRBV7-2 combines with J gene TRBJ1-2, with 10 bases that match TRBD1. CDR1 SGHTA and CDR2 FQGNSA come from the germline V gene. This CDR3 spans 15 amino acids. Unmatched junction bases numbered 9, after V lost 5 bases and J lost 6 bases.

The chain couples TRBV6-5 to TRBJ1-6, with TRBD1 matching over 7 bases. V lost 6 bases and J lost 6; bases outside the gene matches: 8. This CDR3 region has 15 residues. Germline lookup yields CDR1 MNHEY and CDR2 SVGAGI. The CDR3 sequence: CASRKPGQPNSPLHF. Written as DNA, the CDR3 is TGTGCCAGCAGGAAACCGGGACAGCCTAATTCACCCCTCCACTTT.

The V gene is TRBV28, the J gene TRBJ1-4; D is ambiguous. CDR1 and CDR2 from the germline V gene are MDHEN and SYDVKM. This CDR3 region has 14 residues. The V end lost 3 bases, the J end lost 5 bases, and 10 bases lay between the germline ends. The CDR3 loop is CASSLLGPNEKLFF. CDR3 sequence (DNA): TGTGCCAGCAGTTTGTTGGGTCCGAATGAAAAACTGTTTTTT. Drawing the rest from reference TRBV28 and TRBJ1-4, the complete variable domain is DVKVTQSSRYLVKRTGEKVFLECVQDMDHENMFWYRQDPGLGLRLIYFSYDVKMKEKGDIPEGYSVSREKKERFSLILESASTNQTSMYLCASSLLGPNEKLFFGSGTQLSVL.